This passage covers 29 T cell receptor beta chains from one sample sequenced in a study of cytomegalovirus exposure and HLA in healthy donors. With 60 Vbeta and 13 Jbeta primers, the PCR was carried out. Repertoires were generated with immunoSEQ multiplex PCR, while TCRdb's copy carries only in-frame clones and drops some. The sample records some 220,000 clones, 85% being singletons. The sample consisted of PBMCs. The receptor source for this set is a girl aged 2 to 10 in good health and CMV-seronegative.

This clone showed up just once. The V call is TRBV4-2, the J call TRBJ2-2; 12 bases agree with TRBD2. V lost 6 bases, J lost 8 bases, and 4 bases stayed unmatched. The CDR3 length is 14 residues. Germline-derived CDR1 and CDR2 are LGHNA and YNFKEQ. The CDR3 sequence: CASSRTSGKGELFF. The CDR3 DNA reads as TGTGCCAGCAGTCGGACTAGCGGGAAAGGGGAGCTGTTTTTT.

This clone was detected only a few times. This chain links TRBV6-1 with TRBJ2-1, with D possibly matching TRBD1 (5 bases). There are 13 residues in the CDR3. V dropped 7 bases and J dropped 7 bases, with 14 bases sitting between them. The germline CDR1 and CDR2 sequences are MNHNS and SASEGT. The CDR3 nucleotides are TGTGCCAGCACCCAGGGATTTGAAAATGAGCAGTTCTTC. Amino acid sequence: CASTQGFENEQFF.

This clone showed up just a few times. This chain links TRBV13 with TRBJ2-7; 7 nucleotides agree with TRBD1. In germline, CDR1 is PRHDT, CDR2 FYEKMQ (reference sequence). The CDR3 is made up of 17 amino acids. The J segment lost 2 bases and the V segment lost 4 bases, leaving 14 bases of the junction unmatched. The CDR3 sequence: CASSSSTGLRSTYEQYF. As DNA, the CDR3 is TGTGCCAGCAGCTCTTCGACAGGGTTAAGGTCTACCTACGAGCAGTACTTC.

The chain couples TRBV5-1 to TRBJ2-3, with TRBD2 matching 15 bases. The CDR3 totals 19 residues. Germline CDR1 SGHRS, CDR2 YFSETQ. V dropped 2 bases and J dropped 6; count of bases not matched to a gene: 13. This CDR3 reads CASSLSGTSGRSGRDTQYF. DNA of the CDR3: TGCGCCAGCAGCTTATCCGGGACTAGCGGGAGGTCGGGAAGGGATACGCAGTATTTT.

The chain uses TRBV5-6 and TRBJ2-5; D is possibly TRBD2 (6 bases). The germline V gene encodes CDR1 SGHDT and CDR2 YYEEEE. Trimming took 3 bases from V and 1 from J, leaving 10 bases between them. The CDR3 length is 14 residues. CDR3 sequence: CASSWDWRQETQYF. The CDR3 bases are TGTGCCAGCAGCTGGGACTGGCGCCAAGAGACCCAGTACTTC.

This chain uses TRBV7-2 with TRBJ2-3; 11 bases fit TRBD2. From germline, CDR1 is SGHTA and CDR2 FQGNSA. Trimming removed 0 bases from V and 4 bases from J; junction bases left unmatched: 0. The CDR3 is made up of 15 amino acids. This chain's CDR3 is CASSLASGGADTQYF. Written as DNA, the CDR3 is TGTGCCAGCAGCTTAGCTAGCGGGGGGGCAGATACGCAGTATTTT.

The rearrangement links TRBV19 to TRBJ1-1, with 8 bases identical to TRBD1. CDR1 and CDR2 from the germline V gene are LNHDA and SQIVND (reference sequence). The V segment lost 1 base and the J segment 5 bases; nucleotides outside the gene matches: 3. The CDR3 has 14 residues. The CDR3 DNA reads as TGTGCCAGTAGTATAGGCAGGGGGCATACTGAAGCTTTCTTT. It encodes CASSIGRGHTEAFF.

In this sample, this clone turned up a few times. The gene calls are TRBV15 and TRBJ2-3; TRBD1 matches 7 bases. The germline V gene encodes CDR1 LNHNV and CDR2 YYDKDF (reference sequence). CDR3 length equals 13 residues. V lost 6 bases to trimming and J lost 5 bases; unmatched junction nucleotides: 5. CDR3 sequence reads: CATRAGGVDTQYF. The CDR3 DNA follows: TGTGCCACCAGGGCAGGGGGTGTAGATACGCAGTATTTT.

This clone has a single count. V is TRBV4-2 and J is TRBJ1-4, with 11 bases matching TRBD1. V trimming: 4 bases; J trimming: 8 bases; junction bases outside the gene matches: 3. Germline CDR1 is LGHNA and CDR2 is YNFKEQ. The CDR3 runs 14 residues. Here the CDR3 reads CASSLGQGDEKLFF. CDR3 nucleotides: TGTGCCAGCAGCCTGGGACAGGGGGACGAAAAACTGTTTTTT.

The V gene is TRBV6-1, the J gene TRBJ1-1; D gene unclear. CDR1 and CDR2 (germline): MNHNS, SASEGT. The V end lost 4 bases, the J end lost 1 base, and 7 bases lay between the germline ends. The CDR3 totals 13 residues. DNA of the CDR3: TGTGCCAGCAGTGGTGACACGAACACTGAAGCTTTCTTT. Its translation is CASSGDTNTEAFF.

Of note for this clone: Other DNA sequences in this sample translate to the same CDR3. The chain has TRBV5-1 and TRBJ2-2; possible D gene TRBD2, 6 bases. This CDR3 has 15 amino acids. V was shortened by 4 bases and J by 5 bases, with 15 bases between the two germline ends. From germline, CDR1 is SGHRS and CDR2 YFSETQ. DNA of the CDR3: TGCGCCAGCAGCGCCGGGGGAGGTGGGACCGGGGAGCTGTTTTTT. Protein: CASSAGGGGTGELFF.

This chain uses TRBV2 with TRBJ1-4; 7 positions agree with TRBD1. CDR3 size: 13 residues. V gave up 8 bases and J gave up 4 bases; unmatched junction bases: 4. From germline, CDR1 is SNHLY and CDR2 FYNNEI. This CDR3 is CASRGQLNEKLFF. CDR3 nucleotide sequence: TGTGCCAGCCGGGGACAGCTTAATGAAAAACTGTTTTTT.

The chain has TRBV20-1 and TRBJ1-2, with TRBD1 matching 7 bases. Germline V gene lookup returns CDR1 DFQATT and CDR2 SNEGSKA (reference sequence). V gave up 5 bases and J gave up 8 bases; unmatched junction bases: 5. The CDR3 runs to 11 residues. DNA of the CDR3: TGCAGTGCTCCGGACAGGAGAGGCTACACCTTC. Translated: CSAPDRRGYTF.

The rearrangement links TRBV21-1 to TRBJ1-4. TRBV21-1 is marked as a pseudogene. There are 15 residues in the CDR3. CDR3 in amino acids: CASSKGRGGDEKLFF. The CDR3 DNA reads TGTGCCAGCAGCAAAGGGAGAGGGGGGGATGAAAAACTGTTTTTT.

The rearrangement joins TRBV27 to TRBJ2-7, with TRBD1 identical over 7 bases. This CDR3 has 14 residues. The ends lost 5 bases at V and 3 bases at J; junction bases unmatched: 7. CDR1 MNHEY and CDR2 SMNVEV come from the germline V gene (reference sequence). The CDR3 nucleotides are TGTGCCAGCAGTCCATCGACAGGGTACTACGAGCAGTACTTC. Translation: CASSPSTGYYEQYF.

The chain couples TRBV5-1 to TRBJ2-7; 7 bases map to TRBD1. Germline-derived CDR1 and CDR2 are SGHRS and YFSETQ. After removal of 2 bases from V and 3 bases from J, the junction contained 5 bases not matched to a gene. This CDR3 is 14 amino acids long. As DNA, the CDR3 is TGCGCCAGCAGCTTTGAGGGGGCCGGCTACGAGCAGTACTTC. Protein sequence: CASSFEGAGYEQYF.

CDR3 DNA: TGTGCCACTAGCGGGAGGTACTTCGGGGCAGATACGCAGTATTTT. Its translation: CATSGRYFGADTQYF. The chain uses TRBV6-5 and TRBJ2-3, with TRBD2 identical over 11 bases. V was pared by 10 bases and J by 4 bases, with 10 bases of the junction left unmatched. CDR1 and CDR2 from the germline V gene are MNHEY and SVGAGI. The CDR3 runs 15 residues.

J is TRBJ1-2 and V is TRBV4-2; 7 bases are shared with TRBD1. Trimming cost V 3 bases and J 2 bases; bases outside gene matches: 9. The CDR3 is made up of 16 amino acids. Per germline, CDR1 LGHNA and CDR2 YNFKEQ. The CDR3 region is CASSHLQGSPNYGYTF. CDR3 nucleotide sequence: TGTGCCAGCAGCCACCTACAGGGGTCCCCAAACTATGGCTACACCTTC.

V gene TRBV9 combines with J gene TRBJ2-5; 7 positions match TRBD1. The V and J ends lost 4 bases and 6 bases, in that order; junction bases with no gene match: 12. This CDR3 is 15 amino acids long. The germline V gene encodes CDR1 SGDLS and CDR2 YYNGEE. CDR3 in amino acids: CASSPFSDRPQTQYF. Here the CDR3 DNA reads TGTGCCAGCAGCCCATTCTCGGACAGGCCCCAGACCCAGTACTTC.

This chain joins TRBV1 and TRBJ2-7; the table gives TRBD2 as D, unverified against the DNA. TRBV1 is annotated as a pseudogene. The CDR3 spans 14 residues. The CDR3 region is CTSSRRGSPYEQYF. The DNA of the CDR3 is TGCACCAGCAGTCGCCGGGGGTCTCCGTACGAGCAGTACTTC.

The chain uses TRBV18 and TRBJ1-1, with D perhaps TRBD1 (6 bases). Germline V gene sequence: CDR1 KGHSH, CDR2 LQKENI. The germline V and J ends were trimmed by 4 bases and 0 bases, with 18 bases remaining between them. CDR3 length equals 17 residues. The CDR3 loop reads CASSQIWTATMNTEAFF. For the CDR3, the DNA is TGTGCCAGCTCACAGATATGGACAGCTACCATGAACACTGAAGCTTTCTTT.

J is TRBJ1-2 and V is TRBV5-5, with TRBD1 matching over 8 bases. Unmatched junction bases numbered 12, after V lost 0 bases and J lost 5 bases. This CDR3 comprises 17 residues. Per the germline V gene, CDR1 is SGHKS and CDR2 is YYEKEE (reference sequence). The CDR3 DNA is TGTGCCAGCAGCTTGGATGTCCGGGACAGGCCGGGGTATGGCTACACCTTC. This gives the protein CASSLDVRDRPGYGYTF.

The rearrangement uses TRBV6-6 and TRBJ2-7, with 14 bases that match TRBD2. The CDR3 contains 16 residues. The V segment lost 5 bases and the J segment 2 bases; nucleotides outside the gene matches: 5. The V gene's germline CDR1 is MNHNY and CDR2 SVGAGI (reference sequence). DNA of the CDR3: TGTGCCAGCAGTAGGACTAGCGGGGGGCTGACCTACGAGCAGTACTTC. Amino acid sequence: CASSRTSGGLTYEQYF.

The chain employs TRBV19 and TRBJ2-2; 8 bases align to TRBD1. In germline, CDR1 is LNHDA, CDR2 SQIVND (reference sequence). This CDR3 is 16 amino acids long. With 3 bases clipped from V and 2 bases from J, the junction kept 5 bases outside the gene matches. The CDR3 coding sequence is TGTGCCAGTAGTATTCGGACAGGGCCCAACACCGGGGAGCTGTTTTTT. This translates into CASSIRTGPNTGELFF.

The genes are TRBV7-9 and TRBJ1-4; 7 positions match TRBD1. This CDR3 comprises 17 residues. The V segment lost 5 bases and the J segment 1 base; nucleotides outside the gene matches: 10. Germline V gene data show CDR1 as SEHNR and CDR2 as FQNEAQ (reference sequence). CDR3 coding DNA: TGTGCCAGCAGCCAACCGAGGGACAGCCAAACTAATGAAAAACTGTTTTTT. Amino acid sequence: CASSQPRDSQTNEKLFF.

The chain combines TRBV6-1 with TRBJ1-2, with a weak D call TRBD1 (5 bases). V gave up 2 bases and J gave up 6 bases, with 16 bases separating them. This CDR3 has 15 amino acids. The germline V gene encodes CDR1 MNHNS and CDR2 SASEGT. CDR3 loop: CASSEREGTGDGYTF. The CDR3 bases are TGTGCCAGCAGTGAAAGGGAGGGGACCGGTGATGGCTACACCTTC.

The rearrangement joins TRBV30 to TRBJ1-4; no reliable D call. Trimming pared 0 bases from V and 4 bases from J, leaving 9 bases between. The CDR3 length is 14 residues. The V gene's germline CDR1 is GTSNPN and CDR2 SVGIG (reference sequence). Here the CDR3 reads CAWSVGGRNEKLFF. The CDR3 DNA is TGTGCCTGGAGTGTAGGCGGCCGTAATGAAAAACTGTTTTTT.

The genes are TRBV5-5 and TRBJ2-7; TRBD1 is a possible D gene (6 bases). Germline assignment: CDR1 SGHKS and CDR2 YYEKEE (reference sequence). The CDR3 is made up of 15 amino acids. Trimming took off 1 base at V and 1 base at J, with 12 bases between the two ends. Written as DNA, the CDR3 is TGTGCCAGCAGCTTGCTAGGGACACCTTCCTACGAGCAGTACTTC. Translated, it gives CASSLLGTPSYEQYF.

The V gene is TRBV6-5, the J gene TRBJ1-2; D is unclear. V shed 6 bases and J shed 7 bases, with 12 bases lying between them. Germline V CDR1 and CDR2: MNHEY, SVGAGI. The CDR3 is 12 amino acids. As DNA, the CDR3 is TGTGCCAGCAGCGGACGGGATGGTGGCTACACCTTC. Protein: CASSGRDGGYTF.